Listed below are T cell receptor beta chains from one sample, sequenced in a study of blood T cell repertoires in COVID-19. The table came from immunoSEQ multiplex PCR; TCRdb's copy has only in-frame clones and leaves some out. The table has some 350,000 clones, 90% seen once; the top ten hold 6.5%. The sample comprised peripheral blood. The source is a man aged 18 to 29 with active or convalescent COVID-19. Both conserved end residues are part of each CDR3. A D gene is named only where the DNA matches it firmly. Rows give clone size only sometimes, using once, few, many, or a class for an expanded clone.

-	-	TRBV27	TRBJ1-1	TGTGCCAGCAGTTTATTCCGGGGAGGCACTGAAGCTTTCTTT	CASSLFRGGTEAFF
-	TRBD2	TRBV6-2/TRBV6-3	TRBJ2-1	TGTGCCAGCAGTTATCGCGGGGGTGGAGGGCCGCTCTACAATGAGCAGTTCTTC	CASSYRGGGGPLYNEQFF
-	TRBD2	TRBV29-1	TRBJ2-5	TGCAGCGTTCCGGGGGGATCAGAGACCCAGTACTTC	CSVPGGSETQYF
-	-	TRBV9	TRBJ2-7	TGTGCCAGCAGCTTCGATGGCGGAGACTACGAGCAGTACTTC	CASSFDGGDYEQYF
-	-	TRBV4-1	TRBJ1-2	TGCGCCAGCAGCCAAACGGGCGCCCATTTAGGGGAAGCTAACTATGGCTACACCTTC	CASSQTGAHLGEANYGYTF
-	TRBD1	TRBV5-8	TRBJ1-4	TGTGCCAGCACCCGGGGACAGGGCCCTGAAAAACTGTTTTTT	CASTRGQGPEKLFF
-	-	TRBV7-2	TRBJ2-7	TGTGCCAGCAGCTTATCCCCGACTTACGAGCAGTACTTC	CASSLSPTYEQYF
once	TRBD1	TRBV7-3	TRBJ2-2	TGTGCCAGCAGCCATGAGTTGGGACAGAGCACCGGGGAGCTGTTTTTT	CASSHELGQSTGELFF
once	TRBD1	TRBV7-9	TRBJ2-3	TGTGCCAGCAGCTCGGACAGGGGGCAACTTATCGCAGATACGCAGTATTTT	CASSSDRGQLIADTQYF
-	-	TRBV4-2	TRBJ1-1	TGTGCCAGCAGCCACACAATGCGGGGGAAAAGGTGGGCTATGACTGAAGCTTTCTTT	CASSHTMRGKRWAMTEAFF
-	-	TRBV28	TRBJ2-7	TGTGCCAGCAGTCAGGACAGCCCTTACGAGCAGTACTTC	CASSQDSPYEQYF
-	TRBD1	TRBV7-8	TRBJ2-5	TGTGCCAGCAGCTCGCTCGGGGACAGCAGTCAAAAAGAGACCCAGTACTTC	CASSSLGDSSQKETQYF
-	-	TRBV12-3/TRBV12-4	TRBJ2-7	TGTGCCAGCAGCCGATCCGAGTCCGAGCAGTACTTC	CASSRSESEQYF
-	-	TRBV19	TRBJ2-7	TGTGCCAGTAGTATTACTAACACCCCTGACGAGCAGTACTTC	CASSITNTPDEQYF
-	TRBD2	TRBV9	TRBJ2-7	TGTGCCAGCAGCGTATCTAGCGGGTACGAGCAGTACTTC	CASSVSSGYEQYF
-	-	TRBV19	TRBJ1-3	TGTGCCACCCTCAAGACAGCTGGAAACACCATATATTTT	CATLKTAGNTIYF
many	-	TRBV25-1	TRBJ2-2	TGTGCCAGCAGTGACAGGGACACCGGGGAGCTGTTTTTT	CASSDRDTGELFF
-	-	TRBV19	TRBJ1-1	TGTGCCAGTAGGCCGACGGGGAACACTGAAGCTTTCTTT	CASRPTGNTEAFF
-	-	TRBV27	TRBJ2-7	TGTGCCAGCAGGCCGACTAGTAGGCCTTACGAGCAGTACTTC	CASRPTSRPYEQYF
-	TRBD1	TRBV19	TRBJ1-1	TGTGCCAGCCGCCTGACAGGGGAGAACACTGAAGCTTTCTTT	CASRLTGENTEAFF
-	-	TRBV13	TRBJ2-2	TGTGCCAGCAGCTTATCCGGGACCGGGGAGCTGTTTTTT	CASSLSGTGELFF
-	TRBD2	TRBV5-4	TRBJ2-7	TGTGCCAGCAGCACTAGACTAGCGGGACCCTACGAGCAGTACTTC	CASSTRLAGPYEQYF
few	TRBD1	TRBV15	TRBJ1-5	TGTGCCACCAGACGGACAGGGGACCCTTATCAGCCCCAGCATTTT	CATRRTGDPYQPQHF
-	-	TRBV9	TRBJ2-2	TGTGCCAGCAGCCCCCTGGCGGGGTACACCGGGGAGCTGTTTTTT	CASSPLAGYTGELFF
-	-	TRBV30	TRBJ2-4	TGTGCCTGGAGTGTACATTCATCGGGGGCCAAAAACATTCAGTACTTC	CAWSVHSSGAKNIQYF
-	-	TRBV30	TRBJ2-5	TGTGCCTGGAGTCGTCGGGGGAGGGAGACCCAGTACTTC	CAWSRRGRETQYF
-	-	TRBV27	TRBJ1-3	TGTGCCAGCAGATCCGGTAGCTCTGGAAACACCATATATTTT	CASRSGSSGNTIYF
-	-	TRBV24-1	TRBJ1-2	TGTGCCACCAGTGATACGAGCAGGCTCTATGGCTACACCTTC	CATSDTSRLYGYTF
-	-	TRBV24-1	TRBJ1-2	TGTGCCACCAGTGCCATCAGTGGCTACACCTTC	CATSAISGYTF
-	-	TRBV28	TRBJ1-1	TGTGCCAGCAGGGCAAGGAGGGTCGAAGCTTTCTTT	CASRARRVEAFF
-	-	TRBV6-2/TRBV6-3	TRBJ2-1	TGTGCCAGCAGTTACCTAGTTGGAAGGGGGAGTAGGTCCCATGAGCAGTTCTTC	CASSYLVGRGSRSHEQFF
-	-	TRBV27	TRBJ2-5	TGTGCCAGCAGACGCGAATACAGGGACCAAGAGACCCAGTACTTC	CASRREYRDQETQYF
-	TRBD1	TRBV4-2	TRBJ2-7	TGTGCCAGCAGCAACCGGGACAGTACCTACGAGCAGTACTTC	CASSNRDSTYEQYF
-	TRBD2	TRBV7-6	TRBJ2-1	TGTGCCAGCAGCCCCATGACGAGAACTAGCGGGAGGAACAATGAGCAGTTCTTC	CASSPMTRTSGRNNEQFF
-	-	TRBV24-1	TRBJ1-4	TGTGCCACCAGTGATTCCGCGGTCGAACAAACTGAAAAACTGTTTTTT	CATSDSAVEQTEKLFF
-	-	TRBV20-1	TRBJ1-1	TGCAGTGCTAGTCTGCCAGTTGGGAGCTCTGAAGCTTTCTTT	CSASLPVGSSEAFF
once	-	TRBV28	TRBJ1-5	TGTGCCAGCAGAGGGACACCAAATCAGCCCCAGCATTTT	CASRGTPNQPQHF
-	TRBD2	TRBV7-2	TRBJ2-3	TGTGCCAGCAGCCACCCCCGGACTAGCGGGAACACAGATACGCAGTATTTT	CASSHPRTSGNTDTQYF
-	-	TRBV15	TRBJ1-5	TGTGCCACCAGCAGTCTCAATCAGCCCCAGCATTTT	CATSSLNQPQHF
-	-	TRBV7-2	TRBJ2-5	TGTGCCAGCAGCTTATGGCCAGAAGAGACCCAGTACTTC	CASSLWPEETQYF
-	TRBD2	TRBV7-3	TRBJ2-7	TGTGCCAGCAGCTTGATGCCCGGGACTAGCGGCTACGAGCAGTACTTC	CASSLMPGTSGYEQYF
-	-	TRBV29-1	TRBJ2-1	TGCAGCGTTGAGGACAGTCCCTACAATGAGCAGTTCTTC	CSVEDSPYNEQFF
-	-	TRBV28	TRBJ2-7	TGTGCCAGCAGAAAGCAGGGTTTACGCGAGCAGTACTTC	CASRKQGLREQYF
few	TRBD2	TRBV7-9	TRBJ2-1	TGTGCCAGCAGCTTACAGGCTAGCGGGGGGGCCTATCAGTTCTTC	CASSLQASGGAYQFF
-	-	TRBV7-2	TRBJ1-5	TGTGCCAGCAGCTTAGTTGTGGCAGGGGATCAGCCCCAGCATTTT	CASSLVVAGDQPQHF
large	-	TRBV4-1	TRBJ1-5	TGCGCCAGCAGCCAACCAGGTTCACGGCAGCCCCAGCATTTT	CASSQPGSRQPQHF
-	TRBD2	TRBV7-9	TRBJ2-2	TGTGCCAGCAGCGAAGGACTAGCGGGAGGCGCCGGGGAGCTGTTTTTT	CASSEGLAGGAGELFF
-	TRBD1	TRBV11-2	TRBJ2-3	TGTGCCAGCAGCCCGGGACAGAGCACAGATACGCAGTATTTT	CASSPGQSTDTQYF
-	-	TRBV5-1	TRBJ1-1	TGCGCCAGCAGCTTGGGGTTCGGTGAAGCTTTCTTT	CASSLGFGEAFF
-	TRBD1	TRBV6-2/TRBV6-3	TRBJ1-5	TGTGCCAGCAGTTACGTCACAGGGGAGGGCAATCAGCCCCAGCATTTT	CASSYVTGEGNQPQHF
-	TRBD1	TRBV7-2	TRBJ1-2	TGTGCCAGCAGCATAGACAGGGTAGAGACCTTC	CASSIDRVETF
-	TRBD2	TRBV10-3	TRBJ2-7	TGTGCCATCAGTCGACTAGCGGGAGGGGTCGAGCAGTACTTC	CAISRLAGGVEQYF
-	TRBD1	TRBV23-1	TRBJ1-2	TGCGCCACCTCCCCGGACAGGCCTTGGGGCTACACCTTC	CATSPDRPWGYTF
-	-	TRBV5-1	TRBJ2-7	TGCGCCAGCAGCTTACAGGGACCAACCTACGAGCAGTACTTC	CASSLQGPTYEQYF
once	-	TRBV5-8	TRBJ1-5	TGTGCCAGCAGCTTGTCCGGGGTTTGGAGTCAGCCCCAGCATTTT	CASSLSGVWSQPQHF
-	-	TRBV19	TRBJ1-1	TGTGCCAGTAGTATAGCGGGGGGCGGGGTGAACACTGAAGCTTTCTTT	CASSIAGGGVNTEAFF